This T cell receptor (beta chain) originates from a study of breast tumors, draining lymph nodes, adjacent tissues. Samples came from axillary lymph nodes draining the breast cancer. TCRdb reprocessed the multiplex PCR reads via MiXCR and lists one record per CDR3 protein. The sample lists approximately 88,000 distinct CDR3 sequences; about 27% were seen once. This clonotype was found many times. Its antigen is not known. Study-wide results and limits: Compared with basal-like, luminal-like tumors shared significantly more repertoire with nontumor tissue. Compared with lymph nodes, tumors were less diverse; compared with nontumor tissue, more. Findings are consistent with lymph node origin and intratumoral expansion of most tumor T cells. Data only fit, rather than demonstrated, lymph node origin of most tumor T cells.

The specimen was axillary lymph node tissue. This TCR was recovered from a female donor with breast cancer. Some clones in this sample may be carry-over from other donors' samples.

The CDR3 nucleotides are TGTGCCAGCAGCTTAGTCGAGGGAAACTCTGGAAACACCATATATTTT. Amino acids: CASSLVEGNSGNTIYF. This chain connects TRBV7-8 to TRBJ1-3, with D unresolved. Trimming took off 1 base at V and 0 bases at J, with 10 bases between the two ends. The CDR3 totals 16 residues. Germline V gene lookup returns CDR1 SGHVS and CDR2 FQNEAQ.